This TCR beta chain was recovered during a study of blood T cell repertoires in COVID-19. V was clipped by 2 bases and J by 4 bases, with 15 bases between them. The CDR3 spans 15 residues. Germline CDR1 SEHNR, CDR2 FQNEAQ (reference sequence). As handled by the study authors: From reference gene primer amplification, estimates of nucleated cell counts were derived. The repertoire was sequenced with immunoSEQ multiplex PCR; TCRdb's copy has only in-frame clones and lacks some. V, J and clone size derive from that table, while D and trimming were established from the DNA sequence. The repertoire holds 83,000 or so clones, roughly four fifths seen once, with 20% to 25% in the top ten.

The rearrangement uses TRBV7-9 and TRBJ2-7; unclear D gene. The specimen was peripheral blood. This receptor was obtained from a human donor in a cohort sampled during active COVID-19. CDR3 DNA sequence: TGTGCCAGCAGCTTATCCGGTTTTTCGTCTTACGAGCAGTACTTC. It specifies CASSLSGFSSYEQYF.